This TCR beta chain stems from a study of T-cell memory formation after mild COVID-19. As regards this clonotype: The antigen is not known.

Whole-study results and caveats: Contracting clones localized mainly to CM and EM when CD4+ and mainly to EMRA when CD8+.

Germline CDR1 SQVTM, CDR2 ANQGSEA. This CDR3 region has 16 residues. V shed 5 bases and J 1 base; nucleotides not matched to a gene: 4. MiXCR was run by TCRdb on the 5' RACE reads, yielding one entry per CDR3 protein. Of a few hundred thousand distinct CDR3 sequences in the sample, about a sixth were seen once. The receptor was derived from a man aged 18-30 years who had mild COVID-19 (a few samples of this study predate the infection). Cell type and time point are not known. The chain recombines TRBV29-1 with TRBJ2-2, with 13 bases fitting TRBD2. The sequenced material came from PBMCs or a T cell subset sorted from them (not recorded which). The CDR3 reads CSVRTSGGENTGELFF. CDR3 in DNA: TGCAGCGTTCGGACTAGCGGGGGCGAGAACACCGGGGAGCTGTTTTTT.